The 31 T cell receptor beta chains given below trace back to one sample, sequenced in a study of cytomegalovirus exposure and HLA in healthy donors. Use of 60 Vbeta and 13 Jbeta primers characterized the PCR. Assay used: immunoSEQ multiplex PCR; TCRdb lists only in-frame clones, some missing. The sample includes 95,000 to 150,000 clones, 60% to 75% of them seen just once. Sequenced material: PBMCs. These receptor sequences come from a middle-aged woman in good health and CMV-seropositive.

V usage is TRBV7-9 and J usage is TRBJ2-5; 8 bases map to TRBD1. Germline V CDR1 and CDR2: SEHNR, FQNEAQ (reference sequence). With 1 base clipped from V and 4 bases from J, the junction kept 2 bases outside the gene matches. There are 14 residues in the CDR3. CDR3 DNA: TGTGCCAGCAGCTTAGTAGGGACAGGAGAGACCCAGTACTTC. It is translated as CASSLVGTGETQYF.

The V gene is TRBV29-1, the J gene TRBJ1-2; D call uncertain. V was clipped by 6 bases and J by 4 bases, with 12 bases between them. The CDR3 sequence is 12 residues long. Germline loops: CDR1 SQVTM, CDR2 ANQGSEA. In DNA form, the CDR3 reads TGCAGCGTCCACACCGGGGTCTATGGCTACACCTTC. Protein sequence: CSVHTGVYGYTF. The full variable domain, rest sourced from reference TRBV29-1 and TRBJ1-2, is SAVISQKPSRDICQRGTSLTIQCQVDSQVTMMFWYRQQPGQSLTLIATANQGSEATYESGFVIDKFPISRPNLTFSTLTVSNMSPEDSSIYLCSVHTGVYGYTFGSGTRLTVV.

The chain uses TRBV28 and TRBJ2-4; 11 nucleotides match TRBD1. Trimming cost V 2 bases and J 5 bases; bases outside gene matches: 5. Germline-derived CDR1 and CDR2 are MDHEN and SYDVKM. This CDR3 comprises 16 residues. The CDR3 nucleotides read TGTGCCAGCAGTTTAGCCCGGGGACAGGGGGAAAACATTCAGTACTTC. Its protein is CASSLARGQGENIQYF.

This clone was recorded only once. The gene calls are TRBV6-5 and TRBJ2-1, with 10 bases matching TRBD2. Germline loops: CDR1 MNHEY, CDR2 SVGAGI. This CDR3 has 14 amino acids. J lost 7 bases, V lost 3 bases, and 3 bases had no gene match. The CDR3 loop reads CASSYGSGRNEQFF. Here the CDR3 DNA reads TGTGCCAGCAGTTATGGTAGCGGGAGGAATGAGCAGTTCTTC.

This chain connects TRBV11-3 to TRBJ1-2, with 8 bases fitting TRBD1. Germline loops: CDR1 SGHNT, CDR2 YENEEA. The ends lost 4 bases at V and 7 bases at J; junction bases unmatched: 11. This CDR3 has 15 residues. CDR3 nucleotides: TGTGCCAGCAGCTCCAGACCGGGACAGGAGGGTGGCTACACCTTC. It is translated as CASSSRPGQEGGYTF.

The chain has TRBV28 and TRBJ1-1; tentative D call: TRBD1 (6 bases). Deletions cut 6 bases from V and 4 bases from J, with 12 bases between. CDR1 is MDHEN and CDR2 is SYDVKM in the germline V gene. The CDR3 runs 13 residues. CDR3 DNA sequence: TGTGCCAGCAGCCGACCCAGGGGCACTGAAGCTTTCTTT. Amino acids: CASSRPRGTEAFF.

DNA of the CDR3: TGTGCCAGCAGCCCCGGGACAGGGAAAGAGACCCAGTACTTC. It codes for CASSPGTGKETQYF. The chain carries TRBV7-3 and TRBJ2-5, with 9 bases that match TRBD1. The CDR3 is 14 amino acids. V shed 5 bases and J 3 bases; nucleotides not matched to a gene: 4. Germline lookup yields CDR1 SGHTA and CDR2 FQGTGA.

This clone was seen more than once but under ten times. The genes are TRBV7-2 and TRBJ1-6, with TRBD1 matching over 7 bases. The CDR3 is 15 residues long. Germline lookup yields CDR1 SGHTA and CDR2 FQGNSA. V was clipped by 2 bases and J by 10 bases; unmatched bases: 8. The CDR3 loop is CASSLRQGLASPLHF. For the CDR3, the DNA is TGTGCCAGCAGCTTAAGACAGGGCTTAGCCTCACCCCTCCACTTT.

The chain recombines TRBV15 with TRBJ2-3; TRBD1 matches 8 bases. This CDR3 region has 13 residues. J lost 1 base, V lost 6 bases, and 0 bases had no gene match. Per germline, CDR1 LNHNV and CDR2 YYDKDF (reference sequence). CDR3 DNA: TGTGCCACCAGACAGGGGGGCACAGATACGCAGTATTTT. Translation gives CATRQGGTDTQYF. Together with reference TRBV15 and TRBJ2-3, the CDR3 gives the full variable domain: DAMVIQNPRYQVTQFGKPVTLSCSQTLNHNVMYWYQQKSSQAPKLLFHYYDKDFNNEADTPDNFQSRRPNTSFCFLDIRSPGLGDTAMYLCATRQGGTDTQYFGPGTRLTVL.

This chain joins TRBV7-6 and TRBJ2-2; 9 bases agree with TRBD2. Trimming cost V 6 bases and J 2 bases; bases outside gene matches: 7. Germline assignment: CDR1 SGHVS and CDR2 FNYEAQ. The CDR3 is 16 residues long. The CDR3 DNA sequence: TGTGCCAGCAGTTATAGCGGGAGAGGCAACACCGGGGAGCTGTTTTTT. This sequence encodes CASSYSGRGNTGELFF.

The V call is TRBV7-9, the J call TRBJ2-7; TRBD2 agrees at 7 bases. The junction had 6 bases not matched to a gene; V was cut back by 7 bases and J by 3 bases. Germline assignment: CDR1 SEHNR and CDR2 FQNEAQ (reference sequence). The CDR3 spans 13 residues. The CDR3 DNA reads TGTGCCAGCACGGTCGGGGGGAACTACGAGCAGTACTTC. Translation: CASTVGGNYEQYF.

This clone was seen only a few times. This chain connects TRBV29-1 to TRBJ1-4; D is perhaps TRBD1 (5 bases). The CDR3 consists of 13 residues. Per germline, CDR1 SQVTM and CDR2 ANQGSEA. Between the trimmed V and J ends, which lost 3 bases and 8 bases, there was a span of 13 bases. As DNA, the CDR3 is TGCAGCGTTGAGGCGCAGGGTGGCGAAAAACTGTTTTTT. This gives the protein CSVEAQGGEKLFF. Based on the CDR3 plus reference TRBV29-1 and TRBJ1-4, the full variable domain is SAVISQKPSRDICQRGTSLTIQCQVDSQVTMMFWYRQQPGQSLTLIATANQGSEATYESGFVIDKFPISRPNLTFSTLTVSNMSPEDSSIYLCSVEAQGGEKLFFGSGTQLSVL.

This chain joins TRBV19 and TRBJ1-1; possibly TRBD1 for D (5 bases). Germline loops: CDR1 LNHDA, CDR2 SQIVND (reference sequence). Trimming removed 1 base from V and 5 bases from J, with 20 bases in between. The CDR3 sequence is 17 residues long. CDR3 amino acids: CASSIGWRGETKTEAFF. DNA of the CDR3: TGTGCCAGTAGTATAGGCTGGAGGGGCGAAACTAAGACTGAAGCTTTCTTT.

The chain combines TRBV2 with TRBJ1-5, with TRBD1 as a possible D gene (5 bases). Trimming took 5 bases from V and 7 from J, leaving 12 bases between them. CDR1 is SNHLY and CDR2 is FYNNEI in the germline V gene. This CDR3 is 13 amino acids long. As DNA, the CDR3 is TGTGCCAGCAGTCGGGGGGATCAGCAGCCCCAGCATTTT. Translated: CASSRGDQQPQHF.

This sequence joins TRBV5-1 and TRBJ1-1; no firm D call. The CDR3 runs to 15 residues. CDR1 SGHRS and CDR2 YFSETQ come from the germline V gene. Trimming cost V 0 bases and J 6 bases, with 15 bases left between them. CDR3 sequence: CASSLEEEAGPEAFF. In DNA, the CDR3 is TGCGCCAGCAGCTTGGAGGAGGAGGCCGGACCTGAAGCTTTCTTT.

This clone has just a few counts. This chain connects TRBV4-3 to TRBJ1-1; D ambiguous. CDR3 length: 16 amino acids. Trimming took off 0 bases at V and 0 bases at J, with 11 bases between the two ends. Germline lookup yields CDR1 LGHNA and CDR2 YSLEER. CDR3 sequence: CASSQDSTVMNTEAFF. DNA of the CDR3: TGCGCCAGCAGCCAAGATTCCACGGTCATGAACACTGAAGCTTTCTTT.

This clone was recorded only once. In DNA form, the CDR3 reads TGCAGCGTTGAGGGAGGGGTACCCTACGAGCAGTACTTC. Translating gives CSVEGGVPYEQYF. The chain recombines TRBV29-1 with TRBJ2-5; TRBD2 aligns across 7 bases. The J call is doubtful: the DNA matches TRBJ2-7 better. This CDR3 comprises 13 residues. Germline V gene lookup returns CDR1 SQVTM and CDR2 ANQGSEA.

The chain links TRBV30 to TRBJ1-1, with TRBD1 identical over 9 bases. Germline values: CDR1 GTSNPN, CDR2 SVGIG (reference sequence). The CDR3 consists of 13 residues. V shed 3 bases, J shed 7 bases, and the junction held 6 bases outside the gene matches. The CDR3 DNA sequence: TGTGCCTGGAGGACAGGGGGGTTTGATGAAGCTTTCTTT. Translation gives CAWRTGGFDEAFF.

This clone was seen a few times. This chain uses TRBV7-2 with TRBJ2-7, with D possibly TRBD1 on 6 matching bases. The V and J ends lost 6 bases and 3 bases respectively, with 12 bases between them. The CDR3 is made up of 13 amino acids. CDR1 and CDR2 from the germline V gene are SGHTA and FQGNSA. CDR3 in amino acids: CASRRGGIYEQYF. CDR3 nucleotide sequence: TGTGCCAGCAGGCGAGGGGGAATCTACGAGCAGTACTTC. The full variable domain, completed using reference TRBV7-2 and TRBJ2-7, is GAGVSQSPSNKVTEKGKDVELRCDPISGHTALYWYRQSLGQGLEFLIYFQGNSAPDKSGLPSDRFSAERTGGSVSTLTIQRTQQEDSAVYLCASRRGGIYEQYFGPGTRLTVT.

The chain employs TRBV6-6 and TRBJ1-2, with D perhaps matching TRBD1 (5 bases). Trimming left V 7 bases short and J 5 bases short, with 11 bases between. The germline CDR1 and CDR2 sequences are MNHNY and SVGAGI (reference sequence). This CDR3 is 12 amino acids long. CDR3 DNA sequence: TGTGCCAGCACCCCTGGGACTTATGGCTACACCTTC. It is translated as CASTPGTYGYTF.

V usage is TRBV4-2 and J usage is TRBJ1-1; the D is unclear. CDR3 size: 15 residues. Germline CDR1 and CDR2: LGHNA and YNFKEQ. Deletions cut 0 bases from V and 3 bases from J, with 11 bases between. Written as DNA, the CDR3 is TGTGCCAGCAGCCAAGATAGGGAGACACACACTGAAGCTTTCTTT. This sequence encodes CASSQDRETHTEAFF.

The chain links TRBV6-4 to TRBJ2-1; TRBD2 matches 10 bases. Trimming took 2 bases from V and 5 from J; bases not matched to a gene: 3. CDR1 and CDR2 (germline): MRHNA, SNTAGT. CDR3 length equals 15 residues. Written as DNA, the CDR3 is TGTGCCAGCAGTGACCGACTAGCGGGCGACAATGAGCAGTTCTTC. Translated, it gives CASSDRLAGDNEQFF.

This CDR3 reads CASSKPGGGRHEQYF. The CDR3 DNA is TGTGCCAGTAGTAAACCCGGCGGGGGTCGACACGAGCAGTACTTC. This chain links TRBV19 with TRBJ2-7; 7 nucleotides line up with TRBD2. CDR3 length equals 15 residues. The J segment lost 5 bases and the V segment lost 4 bases, leaving 11 bases of the junction unmatched. Germline lookup yields CDR1 LNHDA and CDR2 SQIVND (reference sequence).

This clone was seen a single time. A read error may produce the germline difference seen at one junction end. The chain is built from TRBV7-9 and TRBJ2-2; D is undetermined. The CDR3 spans 12 residues. Germline CDR1 reads SEHNR; CDR2 reads FQNEAQ (reference sequence). The CDR3 region has the DNA TGTTCCAGCAGCTTATCGGCCGGGGAGCTGTTTTTT. Protein sequence: CSSSLSAGELFF.

The V and J genes are TRBV7-9 and TRBJ2-5; D is undetermined. The germline V gene encodes CDR1 SEHNR and CDR2 FQNEAQ (reference sequence). CDR3 length: 13 amino acids. Trimming stripped 2 bases from V and 5 bases from J, with 9 bases between. The CDR3 region has the DNA TGTGCCAGCAGCTTACTAGTGGAGGAGACCCAGTACTTC. Protein sequence: CASSLLVEETQYF.

The V and J genes are TRBV4-2 and TRBJ2-1; 14 bases align to TRBD2. CDR1 is LGHNA and CDR2 is YNFKEQ in the germline V gene. The CDR3 is made up of 17 amino acids. Germline trimming cut 0 bases from V and 7 bases from J; bases unmatched to any gene: 5. CDR3 sequence reads: CASSQDRLAGGKNEQFF. Written as DNA, the CDR3 is TGTGCCAGCAGCCAAGATAGACTAGCGGGAGGGAAGAATGAGCAGTTCTTC.

The chain joins TRBV28 to TRBJ2-7, with 11 bases matching TRBD1. V gave up 5 bases and J gave up 3 bases; unmatched junction bases: 6. The CDR3 loop spans 15 amino acids. Germline-derived CDR1 and CDR2 are MDHEN and SYDVKM. CDR3 in DNA: TGTGCCAGCAGTCAGACCGGGACAGGGGGCTACGAGCAGTACTTC. Amino acids: CASSQTGTGGYEQYF. Full variable domain (missing parts from reference TRBV28 and TRBJ2-7): DVKVTQSSRYLVKRTGEKVFLECVQDMDHENMFWYRQDPGLGLRLIYFSYDVKMKEKGDIPEGYSVSREKKERFSLILESASTNQTSMYLCASSQTGTGGYEQYFGPGTRLTVT.

The J gene is TRBJ2-1, the V gene TRBV30, with 11 bases fitting TRBD2. The length of the CDR3 is 16 residues. Germline V lookup: CDR1 GTSNPN, CDR2 SVGIG (reference sequence). The J segment lost 9 bases and the V segment lost 3 bases, leaving 13 bases of the junction unmatched. As DNA, the CDR3 is TGTGCCTGGAGCTCCCCTCCTAGCGGGGGGCGGGGTGAGCAGTTCTTC. It yields the protein CAWSSPPSGGRGEQFF.

In its sample, this clone was seen once. The chain joins TRBV29-1 to TRBJ1-1; D is unresolved. Germline V gives CDR1 SQVTM, CDR2 ANQGSEA. This CDR3 has 10 residues. Trimming stripped 4 bases from V and 6 bases from J, with 6 bases between. CDR3 nucleotides: TGCAGCGTTGTAAATGCTGAAGCTTTCTTT. Its protein is CSVVNAEAFF.

The chain uses TRBV28 and TRBJ2-2; weak D call: TRBD2 (6 bases). CDR1 and CDR2 from the germline V gene are MDHEN and SYDVKM. The V and J ends lost 10 bases and 7 bases respectively, with 13 bases between them. The CDR3 extends over 12 amino acids. CDR3 nucleotides: TGTGCCACTCGTAGCGGAGGCGGGGAGCTGTTTTTT. Amino acid sequence: CATRSGGGELFF. Variable domain in full (rest from reference TRBV28 and TRBJ2-2): DVKVTQSSRYLVKRTGEKVFLECVQDMDHENMFWYRQDPGLGLRLIYFSYDVKMKEKGDIPEGYSVSREKKERFSLILESASTNQTSMYLCATRSGGGELFFGEGSRLTVL.

This clone has just a few counts. This chain links TRBV6-5 with TRBJ1-2; 9 nucleotides line up with TRBD1. The junction had 7 bases not matched to a gene; V was cut back by 8 bases and J by 6 bases. CDR1 is MNHEY, CDR2 SVGAGI, per germline. There are 13 residues in the CDR3. The CDR3 here is CASQNRGRDGYTF. The CDR3 bases are TGTGCCAGCCAAAACAGGGGGCGGGATGGCTACACCTTC.